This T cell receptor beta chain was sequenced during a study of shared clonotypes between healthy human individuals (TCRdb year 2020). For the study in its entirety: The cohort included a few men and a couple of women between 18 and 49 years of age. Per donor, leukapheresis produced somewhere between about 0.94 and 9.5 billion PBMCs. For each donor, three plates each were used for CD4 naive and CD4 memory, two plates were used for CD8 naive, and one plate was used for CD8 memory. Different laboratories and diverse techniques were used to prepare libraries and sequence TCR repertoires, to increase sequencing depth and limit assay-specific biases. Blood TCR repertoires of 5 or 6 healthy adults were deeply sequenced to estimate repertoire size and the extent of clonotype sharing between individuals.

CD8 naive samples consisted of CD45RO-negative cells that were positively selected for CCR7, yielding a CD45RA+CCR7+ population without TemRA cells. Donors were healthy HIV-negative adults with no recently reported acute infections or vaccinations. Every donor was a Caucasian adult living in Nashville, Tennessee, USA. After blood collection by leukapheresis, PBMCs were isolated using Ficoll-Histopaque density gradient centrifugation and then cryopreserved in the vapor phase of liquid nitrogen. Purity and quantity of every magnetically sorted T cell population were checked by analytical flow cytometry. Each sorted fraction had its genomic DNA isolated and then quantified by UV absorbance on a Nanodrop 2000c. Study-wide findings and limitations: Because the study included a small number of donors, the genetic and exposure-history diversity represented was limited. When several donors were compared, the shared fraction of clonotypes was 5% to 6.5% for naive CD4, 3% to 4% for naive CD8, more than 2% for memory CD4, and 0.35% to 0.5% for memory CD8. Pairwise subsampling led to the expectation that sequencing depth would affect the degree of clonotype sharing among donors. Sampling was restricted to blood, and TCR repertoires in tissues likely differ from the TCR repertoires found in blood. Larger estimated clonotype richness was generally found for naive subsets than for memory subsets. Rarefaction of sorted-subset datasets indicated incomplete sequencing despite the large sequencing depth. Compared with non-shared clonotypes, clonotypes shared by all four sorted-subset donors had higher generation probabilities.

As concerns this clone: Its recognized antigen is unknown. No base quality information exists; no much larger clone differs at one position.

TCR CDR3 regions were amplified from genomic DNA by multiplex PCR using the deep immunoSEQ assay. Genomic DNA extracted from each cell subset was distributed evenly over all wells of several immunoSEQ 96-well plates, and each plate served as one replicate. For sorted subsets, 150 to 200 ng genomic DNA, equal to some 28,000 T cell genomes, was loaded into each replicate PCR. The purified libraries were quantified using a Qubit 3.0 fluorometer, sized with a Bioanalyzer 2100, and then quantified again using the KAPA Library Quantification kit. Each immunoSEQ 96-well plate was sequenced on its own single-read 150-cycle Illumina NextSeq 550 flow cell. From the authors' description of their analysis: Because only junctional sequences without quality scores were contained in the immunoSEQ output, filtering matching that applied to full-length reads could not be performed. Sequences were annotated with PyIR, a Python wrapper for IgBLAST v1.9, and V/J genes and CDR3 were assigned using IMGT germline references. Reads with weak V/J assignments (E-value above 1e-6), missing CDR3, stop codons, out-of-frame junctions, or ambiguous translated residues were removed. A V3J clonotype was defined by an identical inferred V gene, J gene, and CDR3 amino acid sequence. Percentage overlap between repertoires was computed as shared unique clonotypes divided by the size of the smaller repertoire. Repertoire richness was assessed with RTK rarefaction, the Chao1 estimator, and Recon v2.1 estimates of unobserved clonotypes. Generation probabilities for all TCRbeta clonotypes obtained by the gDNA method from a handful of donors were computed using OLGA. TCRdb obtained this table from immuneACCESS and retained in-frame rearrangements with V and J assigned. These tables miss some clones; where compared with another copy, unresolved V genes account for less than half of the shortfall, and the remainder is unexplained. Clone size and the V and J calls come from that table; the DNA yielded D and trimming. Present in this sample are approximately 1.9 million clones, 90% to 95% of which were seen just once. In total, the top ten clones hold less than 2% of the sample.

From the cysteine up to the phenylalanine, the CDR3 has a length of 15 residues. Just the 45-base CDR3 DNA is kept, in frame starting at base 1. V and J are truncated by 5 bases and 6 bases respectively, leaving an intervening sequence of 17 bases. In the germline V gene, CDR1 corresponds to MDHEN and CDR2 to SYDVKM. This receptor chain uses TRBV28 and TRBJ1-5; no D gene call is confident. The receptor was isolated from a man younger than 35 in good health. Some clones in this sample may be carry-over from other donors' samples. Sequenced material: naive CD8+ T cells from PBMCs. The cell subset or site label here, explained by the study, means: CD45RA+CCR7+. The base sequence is TGTGCCAGCAGTCTAAGACCGTCCTTGGGTCAGCCCCAGCATTTT. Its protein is CASSLRPSLGQPQHF.